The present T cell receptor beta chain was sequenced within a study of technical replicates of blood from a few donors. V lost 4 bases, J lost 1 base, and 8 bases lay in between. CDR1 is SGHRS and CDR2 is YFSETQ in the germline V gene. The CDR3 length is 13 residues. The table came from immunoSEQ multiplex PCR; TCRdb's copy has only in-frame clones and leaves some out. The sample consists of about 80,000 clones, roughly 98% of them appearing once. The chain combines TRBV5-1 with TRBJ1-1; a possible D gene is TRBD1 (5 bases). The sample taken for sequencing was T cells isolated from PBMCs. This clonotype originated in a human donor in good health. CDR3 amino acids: CASSGGQNTEAFF. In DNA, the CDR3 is TGCGCCAGCAGCGGTGGACAGAACACTGAAGCTTTCTTT.